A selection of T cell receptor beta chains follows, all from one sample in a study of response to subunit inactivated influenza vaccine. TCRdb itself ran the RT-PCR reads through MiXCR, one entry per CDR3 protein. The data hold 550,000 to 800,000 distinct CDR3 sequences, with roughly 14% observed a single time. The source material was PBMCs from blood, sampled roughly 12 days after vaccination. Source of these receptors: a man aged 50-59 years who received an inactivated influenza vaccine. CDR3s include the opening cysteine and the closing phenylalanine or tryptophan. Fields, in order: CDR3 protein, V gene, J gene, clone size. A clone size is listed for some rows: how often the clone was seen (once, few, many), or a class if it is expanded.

CDR3: CSAETGLSLSGANVLTF; V: TRBV20-1; J: TRBJ2-6; size: few
CDR3: CSATRQTDTQYF; V: TRBV20-1; J: TRBJ2-3; size: -
CDR3: CASGRLADNEQFF; V: TRBV2; J: TRBJ2-1; size: -
CDR3: CASSFRTGRTNTQYF; V: TRBV28; J: TRBJ2-3; size: -
CDR3: CASGMGGELFF; V: TRBV7-9; J: TRBJ2-2; size: -
CDR3: CSVGVAGVLDTQYF; V: TRBV29-1; J: TRBJ2-3; size: -
CDR3: CASSLIAGGQETQYF; V: TRBV7-2; J: TRBJ2-5; size: many
CDR3: CASNRDGIYGYTF; V: TRBV12-3/TRBV12-4; J: TRBJ1-2; size: -
CDR3: CASKPGLAGVELKLQETQYF; V: TRBV6-2/TRBV6-3; J: TRBJ2-5; size: -
CDR3: CASSSGTGPKNIQYF; V: TRBV7-6; J: TRBJ2-4; size: -
CDR3: CSAADTSGGTDTQYF; V: TRBV20-1; J: TRBJ2-3; size: few
CDR3: CASSHVYGTSGNSYNEQFF; V: TRBV4-2; J: TRBJ2-1; size: few
CDR3: CASRRASFSTDTQYF; V: TRBV5-1; J: TRBJ2-3; size: few
CDR3: CASRPTWTSDLREQFF; V: TRBV4-1; J: TRBJ2-1; size: once
CDR3: CASNIALENEQYF; V: TRBV7-8; J: TRBJ2-7; size: -
CDR3: CASSREGFTNSPLHF; V: TRBV5-1; J: TRBJ1-6; size: many
CDR3: CASTPSGRGLSYEQYF; V: TRBV13; J: TRBJ2-7; size: many
CDR3: CSTDLTDTQYF; V: TRBV20-1; J: TRBJ2-3; size: once
CDR3: CASSLYGQGEEKLFF; V: TRBV5-6; J: TRBJ1-4; size: -
CDR3: CASSAAGVTQPQHF; V: TRBV6-1; J: TRBJ1-5; size: -
CDR3: CASSQDRRYGELFF; V: TRBV3-1; J: TRBJ2-2; size: few
CDR3: CASSLARDEAQYF; V: TRBV5-1; J: TRBJ2-5; size: -
CDR3: CAWRGAGRGTGGYTF; V: TRBV30; J: TRBJ1-2; size: -
CDR3: CATSSRQGLPTDTQYF; V: TRBV15; J: TRBJ2-3; size: -
CDR3: CASSLSQGIPENTEAFF; V: TRBV11-3; J: TRBJ1-1; size: -
CDR3: CASSLKTGANSPLHF; V: TRBV28; J: TRBJ1-6; size: few
CDR3: CASSPDAAQYF; V: TRBV6-2/TRBV6-3; J: TRBJ2-3; size: -
CDR3: CASSFGRGYTF; V: TRBV28; J: TRBJ1-2; size: -
CDR3: CASSPLGSSYEQYF; V: TRBV4-2; J: TRBJ2-7; size: many
CDR3: CASSFGGSAQETQYF; V: TRBV7-2; J: TRBJ2-5; size: -
CDR3: CSVGRQGTGELFF; V: TRBV29-1; J: TRBJ2-2; size: -
CDR3: CASSSQGFNEQYF; V: TRBV12-3/TRBV12-4; J: TRBJ2-7; size: few
CDR3: CSAGPGTVIETQYF; V: TRBV29-1; J: TRBJ2-5; size: -
CDR3: CAWSVLYGEQYF; V: TRBV30; J: TRBJ2-7; size: -
CDR3: CASSVAPSGRAYNEQFF; V: TRBV9; J: TRBJ2-1; size: -
CDR3: CASSSLSSKSSYEQYF; V: TRBV12-3/TRBV12-4; J: TRBJ2-7; size: -
CDR3: CASSTAGGWGTDTQYF; V: TRBV7-2; J: TRBJ2-3; size: few
CDR3: CSATPGSNQPQHF; V: TRBV20-1; J: TRBJ1-5; size: -
CDR3: CASSLKVASTDTQYF; V: TRBV27; J: TRBJ2-3; size: -
CDR3: CASSPEPGTGANVLTF; V: TRBV5-1; J: TRBJ2-6; size: few
CDR3: CASSPQDGSYEQYF; V: TRBV18; J: TRBJ2-7; size: -
CDR3: CASSLRTLAPSTDTQYF; V: TRBV28; J: TRBJ2-3; size: many